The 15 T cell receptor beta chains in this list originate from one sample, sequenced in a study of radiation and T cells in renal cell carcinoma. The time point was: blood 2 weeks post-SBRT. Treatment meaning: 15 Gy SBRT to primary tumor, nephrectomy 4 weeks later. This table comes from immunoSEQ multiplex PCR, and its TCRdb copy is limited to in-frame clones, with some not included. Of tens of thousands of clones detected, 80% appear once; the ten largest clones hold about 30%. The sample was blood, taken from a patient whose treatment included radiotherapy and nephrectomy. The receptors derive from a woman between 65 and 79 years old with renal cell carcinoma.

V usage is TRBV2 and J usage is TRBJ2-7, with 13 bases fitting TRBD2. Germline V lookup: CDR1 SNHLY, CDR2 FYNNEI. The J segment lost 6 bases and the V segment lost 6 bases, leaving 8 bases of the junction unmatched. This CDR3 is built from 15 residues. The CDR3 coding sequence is TGTGCCAGCAGAGGGCGGACTAGCGGGAGTCTCGAGCAGTACTTC. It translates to CASRGRTSGSLEQYF.

The CDR3 loop reads CASSIAPSGGYEQYF. The CDR3 region has the DNA TGTGCCAGTAGTATAGCCCCTAGCGGGGGCTACGAGCAGTACTTC. The J gene is TRBJ2-7, the V gene TRBV19, with TRBD2 identical over 10 bases. This CDR3 has 15 amino acids. J lost 3 bases, V lost 1 base, and 3 bases had no gene match. Germline V gene sequence: CDR1 LNHDA, CDR2 SQIVND (reference sequence).

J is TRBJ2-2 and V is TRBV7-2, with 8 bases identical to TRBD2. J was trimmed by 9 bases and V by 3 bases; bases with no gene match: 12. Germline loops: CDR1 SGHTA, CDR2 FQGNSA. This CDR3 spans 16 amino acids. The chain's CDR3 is CASSLNLSGRERELFF. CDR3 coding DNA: TGTGCCAGCAGCTTGAATCTGTCCGGGAGGGAAAGGGAGCTGTTTTTT. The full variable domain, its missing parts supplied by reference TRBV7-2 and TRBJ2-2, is GAGVSQSPSNKVTEKGKDVELRCDPISGHTALYWYRQSLGQGLEFLIYFQGNSAPDKSGLPSDRFSAERTGGSVSTLTIQRTQQEDSAVYLCASSLNLSGRERELFFGEGSRLTVL.

The CDR3 DNA sequence: TGTGCCAGTAGTTCCGCGCACCGGGGAGAGACCCAGTACTTC. Translated: CASSSAHRGETQYF. The chain couples TRBV19 to TRBJ2-5; TRBD2 might be the D (5 bases). V was pared by 5 bases and J by 4 bases, with 14 bases between. The CDR3 covers 14 residues. Per germline, CDR1 LNHDA and CDR2 SQIVND (reference sequence).

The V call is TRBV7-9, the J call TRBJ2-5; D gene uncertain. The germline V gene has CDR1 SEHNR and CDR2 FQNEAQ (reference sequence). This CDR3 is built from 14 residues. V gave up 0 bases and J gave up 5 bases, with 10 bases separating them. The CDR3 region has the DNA TGTGCCAGCAGCTTAGCTCGGGTTGGCGAGACCCAGTACTTC. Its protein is CASSLARVGETQYF. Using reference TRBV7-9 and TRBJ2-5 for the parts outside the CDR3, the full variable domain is DTGVSQNPRHKITKRGQNVTFRCDPISEHNRLYWYRQTLGQGPEFLTYFQNEAQLEKSRLLSDRFSAERPKGSFSTLEIQRTEQGDSAMYLCASSLARVGETQYFGPGTRLLVL.

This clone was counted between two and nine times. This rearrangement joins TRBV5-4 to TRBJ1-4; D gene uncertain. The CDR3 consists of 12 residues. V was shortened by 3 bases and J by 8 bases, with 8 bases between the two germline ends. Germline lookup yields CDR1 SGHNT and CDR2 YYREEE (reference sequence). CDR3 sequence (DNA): TGTGCCAGCAGCTCTCAAGGGGAAAAACTGTTTTTT. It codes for CASSSQGEKLFF.

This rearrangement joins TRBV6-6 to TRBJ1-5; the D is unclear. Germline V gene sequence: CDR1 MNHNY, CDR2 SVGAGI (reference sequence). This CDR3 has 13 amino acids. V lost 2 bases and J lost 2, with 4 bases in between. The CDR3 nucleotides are TGTGCCAGCAGTTACAGAGGCAATCAGCCCCAGCATTTT. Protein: CASSYRGNQPQHF.

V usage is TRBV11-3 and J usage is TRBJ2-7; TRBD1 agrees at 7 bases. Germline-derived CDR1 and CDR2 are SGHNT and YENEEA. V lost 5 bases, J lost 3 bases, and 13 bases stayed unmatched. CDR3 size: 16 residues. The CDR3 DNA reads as TGTGCCAGCAGCAAAGGGGGCGGGCGAACTGACTACGAGCAGTACTTC. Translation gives CASSKGGGRTDYEQYF.

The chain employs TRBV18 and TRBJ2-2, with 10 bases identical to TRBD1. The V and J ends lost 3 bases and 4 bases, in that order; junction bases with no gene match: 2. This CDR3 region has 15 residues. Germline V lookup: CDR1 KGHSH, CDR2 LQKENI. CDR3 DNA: TGTGCCAGCTCACCGGGACAGGGGAGCACCGGGGAGCTGTTTTTT. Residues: CASSPGQGSTGELFF.

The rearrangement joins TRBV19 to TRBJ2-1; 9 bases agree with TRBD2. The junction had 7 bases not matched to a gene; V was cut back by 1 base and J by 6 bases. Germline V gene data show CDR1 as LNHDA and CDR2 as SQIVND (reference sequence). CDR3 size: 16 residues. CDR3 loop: CASSIVRGRAFNEQFF. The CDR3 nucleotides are TGTGCCAGTAGTATAGTTCGCGGGAGGGCCTTCAATGAGCAGTTCTTC.

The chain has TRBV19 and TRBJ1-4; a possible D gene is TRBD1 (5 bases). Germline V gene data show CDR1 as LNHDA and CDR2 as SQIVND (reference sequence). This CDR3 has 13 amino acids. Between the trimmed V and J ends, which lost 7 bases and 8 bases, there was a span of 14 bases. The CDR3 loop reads CASTGLGAEKLFF. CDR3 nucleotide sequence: TGTGCCAGTACCGGCCTAGGGGCCGAAAAACTGTTTTTT.

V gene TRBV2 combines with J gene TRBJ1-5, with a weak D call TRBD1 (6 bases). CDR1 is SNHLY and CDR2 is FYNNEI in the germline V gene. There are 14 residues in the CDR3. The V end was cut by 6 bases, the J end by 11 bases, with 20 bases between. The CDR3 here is CASRTGGPKVAQHF. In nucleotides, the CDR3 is TGTGCCAGCAGAACCGGGGGGCCTAAAGTGGCCCAGCATTTT.

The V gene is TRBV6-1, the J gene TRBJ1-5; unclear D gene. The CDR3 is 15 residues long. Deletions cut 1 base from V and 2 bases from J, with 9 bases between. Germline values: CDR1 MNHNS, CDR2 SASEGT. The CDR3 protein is CASSEGAGGNQPQHF. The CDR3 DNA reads TGTGCCAGCAGTGAAGGGGCGGGAGGCAATCAGCCCCAGCATTTT.

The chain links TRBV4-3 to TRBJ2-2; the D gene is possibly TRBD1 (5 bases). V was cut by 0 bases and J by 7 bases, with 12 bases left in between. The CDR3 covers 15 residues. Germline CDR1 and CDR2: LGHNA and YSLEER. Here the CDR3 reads CASSQDPRVGGELFF. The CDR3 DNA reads TGCGCCAGCAGCCAAGATCCCAGGGTGGGCGGGGAGCTGTTTTTT.

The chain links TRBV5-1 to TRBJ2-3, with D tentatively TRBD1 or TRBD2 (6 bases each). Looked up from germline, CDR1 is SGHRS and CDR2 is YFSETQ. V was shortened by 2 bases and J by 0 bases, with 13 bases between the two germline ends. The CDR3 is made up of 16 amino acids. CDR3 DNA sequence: TGCGCCAGCAGCTTAGGAGGGGGTCCTAGCACAGATACGCAGTATTTT. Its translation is CASSLGGGPSTDTQYF.